This T cell receptor beta chain is drawn from a study of cytomegalovirus exposure and HLA in healthy donors. The CDR3 loop spans 17 amino acids. Trimming left V 5 bases short and J 4 bases short, with 23 bases between. Germline V gives CDR1 SEHNR, CDR2 FQNEAQ (reference sequence). A remark on this clone: Its specificity is unknown.

Study-level findings and limits: Three of the chains that were CMV-associated were confirmed in vitro to be specific for CMV antigens. Using a false discovery rate of 0.05, a later analysis showed that fewer than 20,000 TCR beta sequences were associated with HLA alleles. A further, later analysis showed that HLA-associated TCR beta chains (compared with equally common others) were more clonally expanded.

PCR used 60 Vbeta primers and 13 Jbeta primers. The method was immunoSEQ multiplex PCR; TCRdb's version includes in-frame clones alone and lacks a portion of them. This sample yields about 160,000 clones, of which around 85% are seen a single time; more than 4% belongs to the top ten. This sequence was found in a man aged 35-49 years in good health and CMV-seronegative. The gene calls are TRBV7-9 and TRBJ1-1; weak D call: TRBD1 (5 bases). Sequencing was done on a sample of PBMCs. The CDR3 region is CASSPLWGSGSGTEAFF. The CDR3 DNA sequence: TGTGCCAGCAGCCCCCTATGGGGCAGCGGGTCCGGCACTGAAGCTTTCTTT.